This TCR beta chain was captured in a study of cytomegalovirus exposure and HLA in healthy donors (dated by TCRdb to 2017 to 2019). Looking at the study overall: An earlier analysis of several hundred of the donors reported approximately 300 Gb of sequence data and approximately 120 million unique TCR beta sequences obtained from some 170 million T cells. Donor age, sex, ethnicity and CMV serostatus were compiled together with the repertoire data. On average, around 230,000 unique TCR beta nucleotide sequences were sequenced per donor among a few hundred genotyped donors of the cohort, with about 19% of those sequences being non-productive. In a later analysis, previously published TCR beta repertoires from 500 to 750 donors were re-analyzed and high-resolution HLA genotyping was added so that TCR occurrence patterns could be studied. Both class I and class II loci were covered by HLA typing, at four-digit resolution. The number of typed donors differed by locus: about 620-640 for A, B, C, DRB1 and DQB1; 522 for DQA1; 606 for DPA1; and roughly 470 for DPB1. All discovery cohort repertoires had been generated on a single sequencing platform. Of the 398 genotyped donors, 65% to 90% fell in the genetic ancestry cluster associated with self-reported Caucasian donors. A separate validation cohort of roughly 120 different subjects was used in addition to the roughly 720-subject first cohort. An early release that covered approximately 600 HLA-typed donors contained approximately 300 gigabases of sequencing data and about 84 million unique TCR sequences. Because of strong linkage in the cohort, roughly five DR-DQ haplotypes were treated as single units for association and clustering. To decide whether each TCR beta V gene segment behaved as functional or pseudogenic, an earlier analysis of some 540 of the donors relied on high-throughput TCR beta sequencing. A later genetic analysis used genome-wide SNP genotypes for about 60% of the 666 donors, treating that subset as a discovery cohort. The study aimed to test whether cataloging public T cell receptors could reveal signatures of past pathogen exposure. The later analysis used no new phenotypic data to find candidate immune exposures, relying instead on TCR beta sequences and their occurrence across donors. To predict cytomegalovirus infection status, the study combined high-throughput TCR immunosequencing, statistical association of individual TCRs with disease status, and machine learning. Using immunosequencing, the study profiled T cell repertoires from about 610 subjects and related those repertoires to cytomegalovirus serostatus.

In total, approximately 700 healthy bone marrow donors made up the cohort. Cohort members were all nominally healthy when sampled, although unrecorded immune exposures were likely present. The donor tested CMV seropositive, placing the donor among the 289 seropositive members of the cohort. Each donor provided a peripheral blood sample, and peripheral blood mononuclear cells were used for TCR beta sequencing. The Qiagen DNeasy Blood Extraction Kit was used to extract genomic DNA from the blood cell samples. The receptor library was made with the immunoSEQ multiplex PCR assay. For the multiplex PCR, a mixture combining 60 forward primers for TCR Vbeta segments and 13 reverse primers for TCR Jbeta segments was used. The CDR3 region of rearranged TCR beta genes was amplified from genomic DNA with a multiplex PCR assay. The amplified TCR beta libraries were sequenced on the Illumina HiSeq System as 87-base-pair reads. The source study handled its data this way. A later analysis tallied around 80 million unique TCR beta chains across the 666 repertoires, and around 10 million of those chains were shared by two or more donors. Raw reads were error-corrected and collapsed into unique sequences by a nearest-neighbor algorithm in which closely related sequences were merged to remove PCR and sequencing errors. CDR3 sequences were aligned to IMGT reference sequences to assign V, D and J gene segments. For a sequence to be retained, a match of at least six nucleotides was required to both a V gene segment and a J gene segment. A rearrangement counted as productive if the CDR3 had no stop codons and remained in frame with V and J, and every other rearrangement counted as non-productive. CDR3 was defined by IMGT convention, running from the second conserved V-encoded cysteine to the conserved J-encoded phenylalanine. The earlier analysis of fewer than 750 of the donors excluded sequences that lacked an unambiguous match to a single V gene segment. An earlier analysis of 587 of the donors called V segments functional above 56.7% productive rearrangements and segregating when the between-donor standard deviation exceeded 5%. A statistical classification framework was developed to diagnose cytomegalovirus status using the catalog of TCR beta chain sequences. In a later analysis, V and J genes were assigned by comparing TCR nucleotide sequences against IMGT/GENE-DB human TR gene sequences. In a later analysis, CDR3 sequences and most-parsimonious VDJ recombination scenarios were assigned using the TCRdist pipeline. In a later analysis, every TCR beta chain was defined by the combination of its CDR3 amino acid sequence and its V-gene family, and reads without a unique V-gene family were dropped. To address suspected cross-contamination and a sequencing artifact, a later analysis removed around 600 highly shared, low-generation-probability nucleotide sequences. For each public chain, a later analysis derived a clonal expansion index from normalized ranks of inferred template counts within each repertoire. A later analysis computed generation probabilities with a VDJ recombination model fitted to out-of-frame rearrangements, and checked the results against IGoR. A later analysis scored TCR-TCR, TCR-HLA and TCR-CMV co-occurrence with hypergeometric tests, applying a repertoire-size bias correction to TCR pairs. False discovery rates were estimated in a later analysis by permuting HLA or CMV assignments 20 times. In a later analysis, co-occurring TCRs were grouped using DBSCAN, and TCRdist sequence similarity was added for clustering within HLA-allele-positive subsets. Repertoires with fewer than 30,000 or more than 120,000 public chains were left out of co-occurrence clustering, as were about five repertoires with anomalous nucleotide sharing. TCRdb provides this immuneACCESS table in a form limited to in-frame rearrangements. Some clones are lacking; in checked studies, under half of them reflect an unresolved V gene, and why the rest are absent is not known. V and J calls and clone size follow that table, whereas D and trimming were derived from the DNA. This sample lists about 120,000 clones; roughly 70% were detected once. Of the sample, less than 3% falls within the top ten clones.

Details on this clone: No cognate antigen has been identified for it. One base away there is no much larger clone; base qualities are not given.

Study-level results and caveats: A later genetic analysis reported fewer N-insertions in productive TCRs among donors in an Asian-associated ancestry cluster than the roughly 700-donor mean. A further reported finding was that TCR beta sequences accurately predicted the HLA-A and HLA-B alleles for most subjects in the first cohort. A group of highly shared sequence variants was considered likely to be a technical artifact of the sequencing pipeline. In vitro tests confirmed that three of the cytomegalovirus-associated TCR beta chains recognize cytomegalovirus antigens. In a later analysis, HLA-associated TCR beta chains were found to be more clonally expanded and to have lower generation probabilities than equally common non-associated chains. Cytomegalovirus status was reported to be diagnosed by the classifier with high specificity and sensitivity in both the original and validation cohorts. An earlier analysis of several hundred of the donors showed that most TCR beta V segments appeared in productive rearrangements either about 90% or about 30% of the time, which broadly matched IMGT annotations. This cohort had only TCR beta chains sequenced, and the lack of alpha or paired-chain data limited which features could be detected. A later analysis associated 15,000 to 20,000 TCR beta sequences with specific HLA alleles at a false discovery rate of 0.05. Some 15 rarely observed V segments, including chromosome 9 orphons, were excluded from the earlier analysis of several hundred of the donors because counts were too low. Because some donors lacked HLA typing at each locus, the association tests relied only on the typed subset. A later analysis reported that several top co-occurrence clusters appeared linked to parvovirus B19, influenza, CMV and Epstein-Barr virus. When HLA alleles, especially DR and DQ, strongly co-occurred, attributing TCR associations to individual alleles was difficult. Across donors, most TCR sequences were observed very rarely, whereas some public TCRs were present in many individuals. Linkage disequilibrium might explain the correlated functional status among segregating V segments, but an unknown experimental factor could not be ruled out. An association between a missense DCLRE1C variant and V-gene and J-gene trimming of TCR beta chains was found in a later genetic analysis and replicated in an independent cohort. Roughly uniform sequencing depth across donors was assumed in presence/absence analyses, although this assumption may not hold. According to a later analysis, TCR association rates differed among HLA loci, with DRB1 alleles showing the most associated TCRs and HLA-C alleles showing the fewest. The authors suggested that the approach could potentially be generalized to other disease states and immunological phenotypes. The only immune exposure information available for the cohort was CMV serostatus. The study listed over 150 TCR beta chains as associated with cytomegalovirus. A later analysis found that most CMV-associated TCR beta chains appeared HLA-restricted, with HLA associations seemingly driven largely by CMV exposure.

Sequences were obtained from PBMCs. The sequence derives from a woman aged 40 to 50 in good health and CMV-seropositive.

In nucleotide form, the sequence is TGTGCCAGCAGTCACCCAGGACTAGCCCGCGAGCAGTACTTC. It translates as CASSHPGLAREQYF. The receptor chain draws on TRBV6-5 and TRBJ2-7; 8 central nucleotides agree with TRBD2. From cysteine to phenylalanine, the CDR3 is 14 amino acids long. Only the CDR3 portion is preserved as DNA: 42 bases, with reading frame beginning at the first base. After removal of 5 bases from V and 6 bases from J, the junction retains 9 bases not matched to a gene. As encoded in the germline V gene, CDR1 is MNHEY while CDR2 is SVGAGI.